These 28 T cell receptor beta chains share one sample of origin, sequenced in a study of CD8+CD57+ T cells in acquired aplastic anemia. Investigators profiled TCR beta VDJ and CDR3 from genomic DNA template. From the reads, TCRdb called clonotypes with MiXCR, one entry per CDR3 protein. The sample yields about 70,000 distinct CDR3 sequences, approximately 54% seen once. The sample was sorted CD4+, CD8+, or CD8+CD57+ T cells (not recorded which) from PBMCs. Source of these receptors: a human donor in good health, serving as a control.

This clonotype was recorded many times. The CDR3 bases are TGTGCCAGCAGCTTAGTTGGACAGGACTACGAGCAGTACTTC. Translation gives CASSLVGQDYEQYF. The chain links TRBV7-9 to TRBJ2-7; TRBD1 matches 7 bases. This CDR3 contains 14 residues. Germline CDR1 SEHNR, CDR2 FQNEAQ (reference sequence). V shed 1 base and J 3 bases; nucleotides not matched to a gene: 3.

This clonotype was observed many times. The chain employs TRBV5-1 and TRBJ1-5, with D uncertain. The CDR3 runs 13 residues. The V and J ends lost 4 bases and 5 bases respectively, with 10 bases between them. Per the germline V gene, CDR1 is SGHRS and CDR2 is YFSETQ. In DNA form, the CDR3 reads TGCGCCAGCAGCCCGTCGGGGTATCAGCCCCAGCATTTT. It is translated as CASSPSGYQPQHF. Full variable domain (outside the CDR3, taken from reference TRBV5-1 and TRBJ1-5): KAGVTQTPRYLIKTRGQQVTLSCSPISGHRSVSWYQQTPGQGLQFLFEYFSETQRNKGNFPGRFSGRQFSNSRSEMNVSTLELGDSALYLCASSPSGYQPQHFGDGTRLSIL.

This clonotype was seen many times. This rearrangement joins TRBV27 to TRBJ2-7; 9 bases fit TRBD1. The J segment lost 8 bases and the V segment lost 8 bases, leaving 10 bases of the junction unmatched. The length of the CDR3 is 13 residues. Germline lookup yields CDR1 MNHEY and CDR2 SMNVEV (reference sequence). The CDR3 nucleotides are TGTGCCAGCGAGTCTCGGACAGGGGAACAGCAGTACTTC. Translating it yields CASESRTGEQQYF.

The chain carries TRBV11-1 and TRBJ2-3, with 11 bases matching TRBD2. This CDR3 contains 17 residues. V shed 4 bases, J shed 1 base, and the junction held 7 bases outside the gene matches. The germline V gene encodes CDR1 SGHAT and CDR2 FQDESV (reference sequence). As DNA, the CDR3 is TGTGCCAGCAGCTCTACTAGCGGGAGCATCGGCACAGATACGCAGTATTTT. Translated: CASSSTSGSIGTDTQYF.

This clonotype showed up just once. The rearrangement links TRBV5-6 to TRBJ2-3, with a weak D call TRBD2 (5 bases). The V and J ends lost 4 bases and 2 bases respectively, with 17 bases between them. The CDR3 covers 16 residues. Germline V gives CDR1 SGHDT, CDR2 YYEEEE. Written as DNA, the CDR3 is TGTGCCAGCAGCCTGCCATTGAGGGTTAACACAGATACGCAGTATTTT. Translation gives CASSLPLRVNTDTQYF.

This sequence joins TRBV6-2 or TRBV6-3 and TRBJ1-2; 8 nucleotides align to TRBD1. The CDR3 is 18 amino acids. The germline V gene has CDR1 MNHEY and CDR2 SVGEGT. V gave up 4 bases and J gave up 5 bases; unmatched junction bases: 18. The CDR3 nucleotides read TGTGCCAGCAGTTCTCAGGGGGCAGCGACGGCCCGAAGGTATGGCTACACCTTC. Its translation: CASSSQGAATARRYGYTF.

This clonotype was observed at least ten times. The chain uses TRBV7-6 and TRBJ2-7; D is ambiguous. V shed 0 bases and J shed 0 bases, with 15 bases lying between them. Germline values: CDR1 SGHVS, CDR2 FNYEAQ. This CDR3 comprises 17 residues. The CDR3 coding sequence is TGTGCCAGCAGCTTAGCGAGCCGGCAGCTTAGCTCCTACGAGCAGTACTTC. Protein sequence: CASSLASRQLSSYEQYF.

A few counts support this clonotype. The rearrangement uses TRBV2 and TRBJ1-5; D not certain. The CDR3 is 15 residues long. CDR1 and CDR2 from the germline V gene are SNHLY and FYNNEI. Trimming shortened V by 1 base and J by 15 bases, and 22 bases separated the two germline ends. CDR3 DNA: TGTGCCAGCAGTGAAGGGGAGAATAGCAATCAGCTCCGGCATTTT. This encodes CASSEGENSNQLRHF.

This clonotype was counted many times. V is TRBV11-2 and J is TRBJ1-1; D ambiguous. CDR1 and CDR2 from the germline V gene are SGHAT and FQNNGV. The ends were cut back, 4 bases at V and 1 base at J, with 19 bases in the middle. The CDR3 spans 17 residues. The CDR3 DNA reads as TGTGCCAGCAGCTCGTCGGGCCGGCACGATTGGAACACTGAAGCTTTCTTT. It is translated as CASSSSGRHDWNTEAFF.

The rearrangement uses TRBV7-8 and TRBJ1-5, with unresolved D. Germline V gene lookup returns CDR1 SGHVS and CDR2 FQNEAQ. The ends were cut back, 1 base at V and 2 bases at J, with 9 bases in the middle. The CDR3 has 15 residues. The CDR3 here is CASSLDGSGNQPQHF. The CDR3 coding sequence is TGTGCCAGCAGCTTAGACGGGTCAGGCAATCAGCCCCAGCATTTT.

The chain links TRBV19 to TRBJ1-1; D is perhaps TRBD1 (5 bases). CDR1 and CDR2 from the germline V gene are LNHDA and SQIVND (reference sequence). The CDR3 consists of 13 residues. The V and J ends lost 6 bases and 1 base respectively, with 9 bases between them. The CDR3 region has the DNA TGTGCCAGTAGACGGGGGTGGAACACTGAAGCTTTCTTT. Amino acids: CASRRGWNTEAFF.

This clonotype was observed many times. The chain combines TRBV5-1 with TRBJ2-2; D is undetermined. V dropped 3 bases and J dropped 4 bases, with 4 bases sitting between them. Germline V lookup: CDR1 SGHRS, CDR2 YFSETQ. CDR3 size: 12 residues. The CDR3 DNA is TGCGCCAGCAGCTCTTCCACCGGGGAGCTGTTTTTT. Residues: CASSSSTGELFF. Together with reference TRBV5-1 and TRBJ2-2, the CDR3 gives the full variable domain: KAGVTQTPRYLIKTRGQQVTLSCSPISGHRSVSWYQQTPGQGLQFLFEYFSETQRNKGNFPGRFSGRQFSNSRSEMNVSTLELGDSALYLCASSSSTGELFFGEGSRLTVL.

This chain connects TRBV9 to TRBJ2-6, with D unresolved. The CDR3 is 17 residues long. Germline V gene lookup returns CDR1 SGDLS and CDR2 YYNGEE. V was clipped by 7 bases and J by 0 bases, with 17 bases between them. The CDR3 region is CASSVAAQPSGANVLTF. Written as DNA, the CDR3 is TGTGCCAGCTCAGTGGCAGCTCAACCCTCTGGGGCCAACGTCCTGACTTTC.

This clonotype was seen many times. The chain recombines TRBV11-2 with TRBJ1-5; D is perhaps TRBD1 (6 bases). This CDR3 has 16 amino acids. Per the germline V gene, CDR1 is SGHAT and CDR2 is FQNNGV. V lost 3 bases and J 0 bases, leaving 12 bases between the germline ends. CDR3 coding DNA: TGTGCCAGCAGCTTCTCACAGGGATATAGCAATCAGCCCCAGCATTTT. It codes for CASSFSQGYSNQPQHF.

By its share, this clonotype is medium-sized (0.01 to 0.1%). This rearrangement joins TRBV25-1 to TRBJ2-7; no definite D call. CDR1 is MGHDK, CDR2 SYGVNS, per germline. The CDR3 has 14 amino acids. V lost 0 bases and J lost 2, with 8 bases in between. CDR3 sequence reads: CASSEYAGTYEQYF. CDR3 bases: TGTGCCAGCAGTGAATACGCCGGAACCTACGAGCAGTACTTC.

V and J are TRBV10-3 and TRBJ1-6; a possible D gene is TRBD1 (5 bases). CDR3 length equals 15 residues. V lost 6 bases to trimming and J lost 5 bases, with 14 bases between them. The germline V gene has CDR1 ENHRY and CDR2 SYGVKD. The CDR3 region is CAIRATEADNSPLHF. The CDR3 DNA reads TGTGCCATCAGGGCGACAGAAGCCGATAATTCACCCCTCCACTTT.

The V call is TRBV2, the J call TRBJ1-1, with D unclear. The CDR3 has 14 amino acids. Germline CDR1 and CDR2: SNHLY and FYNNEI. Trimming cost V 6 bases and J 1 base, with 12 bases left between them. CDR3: CASRGRVANTEAFF. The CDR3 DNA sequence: TGTGCCAGCAGGGGTAGGGTGGCGAACACTGAAGCTTTCTTT.

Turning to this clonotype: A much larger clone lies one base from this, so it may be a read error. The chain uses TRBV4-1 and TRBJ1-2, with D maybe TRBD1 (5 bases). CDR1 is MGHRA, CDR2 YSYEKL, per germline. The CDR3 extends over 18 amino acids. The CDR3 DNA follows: TGCGCCGGCAGCCCTACGCCGGGGACGGCGCTATATTCGGAGGGCTACACCTTC. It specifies CAGSPTPGTALYSEGYTF.

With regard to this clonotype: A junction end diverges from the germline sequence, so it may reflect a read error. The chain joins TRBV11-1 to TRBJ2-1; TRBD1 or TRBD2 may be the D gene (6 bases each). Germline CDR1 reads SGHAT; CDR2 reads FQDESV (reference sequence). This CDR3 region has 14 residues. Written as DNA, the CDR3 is TGTGCCAGCAGCACGGGGACGGGGGCAAGGGAGCAGCTCTTC. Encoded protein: CASSTGTGAREQLF.

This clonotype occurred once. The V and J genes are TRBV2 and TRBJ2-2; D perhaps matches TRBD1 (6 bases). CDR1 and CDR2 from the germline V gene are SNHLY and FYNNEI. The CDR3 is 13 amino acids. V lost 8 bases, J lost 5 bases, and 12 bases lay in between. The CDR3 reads CASSGERTGELFF. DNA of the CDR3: TGTGCCAGCTCAGGGGAGAGGACCGGGGAGCTGTTTTTT.

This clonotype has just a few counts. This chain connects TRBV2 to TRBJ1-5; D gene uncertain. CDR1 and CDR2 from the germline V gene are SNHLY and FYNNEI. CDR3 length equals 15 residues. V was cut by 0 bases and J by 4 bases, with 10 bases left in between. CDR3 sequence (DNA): TGTGCCAGCAGTGAAGCGGGAGATCCTAATCAGCCCCAGCATTTT. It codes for CASSEAGDPNQPQHF.

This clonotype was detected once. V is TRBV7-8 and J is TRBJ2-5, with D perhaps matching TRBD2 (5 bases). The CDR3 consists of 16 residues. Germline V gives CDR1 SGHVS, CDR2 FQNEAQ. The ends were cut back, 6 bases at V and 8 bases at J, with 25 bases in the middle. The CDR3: CASRPSSRESKRTQYF. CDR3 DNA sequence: TGTGCCAGCAGACCTAGTTCCCGGGAATCGAAGAGAACCCAGTACTTC.

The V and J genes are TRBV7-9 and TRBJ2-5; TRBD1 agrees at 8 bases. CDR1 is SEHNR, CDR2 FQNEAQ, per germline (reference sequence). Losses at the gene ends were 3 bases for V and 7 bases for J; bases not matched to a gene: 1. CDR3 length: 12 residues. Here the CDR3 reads CASSLGQVTQYF. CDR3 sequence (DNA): TGTGCCAGCAGCTTGGGACAGGTGACCCAGTACTTC.

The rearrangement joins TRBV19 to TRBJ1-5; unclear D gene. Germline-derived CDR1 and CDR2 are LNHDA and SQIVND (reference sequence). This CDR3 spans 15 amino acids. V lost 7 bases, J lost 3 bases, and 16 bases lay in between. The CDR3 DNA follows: TGTGCCAGTACCAAAGCAGACGGTTACAATCAGCCCCAGCATTTT. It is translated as CASTKADGYNQPQHF.

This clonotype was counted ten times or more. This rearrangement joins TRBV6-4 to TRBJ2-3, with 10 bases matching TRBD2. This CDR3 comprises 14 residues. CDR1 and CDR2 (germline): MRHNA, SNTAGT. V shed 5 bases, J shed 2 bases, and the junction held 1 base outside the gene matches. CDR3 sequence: CASSSGGATDTQYF. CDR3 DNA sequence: TGTGCCAGCAGTAGCGGGGGGGCCACAGATACGCAGTATTTT.

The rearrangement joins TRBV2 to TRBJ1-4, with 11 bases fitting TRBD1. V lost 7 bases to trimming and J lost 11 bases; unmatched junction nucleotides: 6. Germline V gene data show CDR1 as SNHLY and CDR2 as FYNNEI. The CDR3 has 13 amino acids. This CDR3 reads CASKSGQGEKLFF. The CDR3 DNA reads TGTGCCAGCAAATCGGGACAGGGGGAGAAACTGTTTTTT.

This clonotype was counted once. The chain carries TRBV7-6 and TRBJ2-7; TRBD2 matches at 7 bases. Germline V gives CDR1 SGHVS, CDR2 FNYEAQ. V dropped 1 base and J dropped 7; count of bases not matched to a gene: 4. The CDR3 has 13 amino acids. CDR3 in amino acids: CASSLERGGEQYF. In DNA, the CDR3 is TGTGCCAGCAGCTTAGAGCGGGGAGGGGAGCAGTACTTC.

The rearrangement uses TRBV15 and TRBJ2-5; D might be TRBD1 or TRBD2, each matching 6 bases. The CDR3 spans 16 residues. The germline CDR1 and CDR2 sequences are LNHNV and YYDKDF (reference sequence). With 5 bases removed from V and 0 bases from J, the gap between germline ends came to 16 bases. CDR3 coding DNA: TGTGCCACCAGCTCTTCAGGGGCGGGATACCAAGAGACCCAGTACTTC. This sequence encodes CATSSSGAGYQETQYF.